This T cell receptor beta chain appears in the sequencing data of a study of blood T cells in healthy people across ages. Study-wide points: It was held that diversity estimates obtained from one million T cells represented underestimates. In older individuals, TCR beta diversity per million T cells was lower, falling roughly linearly with age.

Comment on this clonotype: Its antigen remains unknown.

V lost 3 bases, J lost 2 bases, and 8 bases lay in between. The CDR3 is 13 residues long. CDR1 MNHEY and CDR2 SMNVEV come from the germline V gene (reference sequence). Healthy Caucasians from Russia aged about 6 to 100 served as donors. A second PCR, run for about 7 to 11 cycles, used a sample-barcoded 5' primer plus a J-beta primer mix. Every cDNA was tagged by a template-switch adaptor with 12 random nucleotides. One entry per CDR3 protein results from TCRdb running MiXCR on the 5' RACE reads. Of approximately 790,000 distinct CDR3 sequences in the sample, 55% to 65% are singletons; the top ten hold around a quarter.

The TCR sequence derives from a man in his thirties or forties in good health. Material: blood. This chain connects TRBV27 to TRBJ2-7; D is perhaps TRBD1 (5 bases). The CDR3 DNA follows: TGTGCCAGCAGTTTCCAGGGCGCCTACGAGCAGTACTTC. Its translation: CASSFQGAYEQYF.